Detailed here is one TCR beta chain. As yet, its antigen is unknown. The data were taken from a study of shared clonotypes between healthy human individuals. Whole-study findings and limits: Exclusively blood specimens were collected; tissue repertoires likely differ.

At deep level, the assay was performed. For each subset, genomic DNA was distributed in equal portions over several immunoSEQ plates. Sequenced by immunoSEQ multiplex PCR; TCRdb stores in-frame clones only, minus some. The sample yields about 450,000 clones, around three quarters seen once. Caucasian adults living in Nashville, Tennessee, provided all samples. Trimming pared 3 bases from V and 3 bases from J, leaving 3 bases between. CDR3 length: 13 residues. Germline CDR1 reads LNHDA; CDR2 reads SQIVND (reference sequence). Input material: PBMCs. The V and J genes are TRBV19 and TRBJ2-6; no clear D gene. This sequence originates from a woman in her thirties or forties in good health. Some clones in this sample may be carry-over from other donors' samples. For the CDR3, the DNA is TGTGCCAGTAGTATGGGTGGGGCCAACGTCCTGACTTTC. It is translated as CASSMGGANVLTF. Variable domain in full (rest from reference TRBV19 and TRBJ2-6): DGGITQSPKYLFRKEGQNVTLSCEQNLNHDAMYWYRQDPGQGLRLIYYSQIVNDFQKGDIAEGYSVSREKKESFPLTVTSAQKNPTAFYLCASSMGGANVLTFGAGSRLTVL.